The 6 T cell receptor beta chains below come from one sample, sequenced in a study of cytomegalovirus exposure and HLA in healthy donors (dated by TCRdb to between 2016 and 2019). Library construction relied on the immunoSEQ multiplex PCR assay. For the multiplex PCR, a mixture combining 60 forward primers for TCR Vbeta segments and 13 reverse primers for TCR Jbeta segments was used. As stored in TCRdb, this immuneACCESS dataset retains in-frame rearrangements with V and J assigned. A fraction of the clones does not appear; measured against another copy, unresolved V genes explain less than half of the discrepancy, and the remainder lacks a known reason. This sample lists approximately 70,000 clones; over 70% were detected once. The ten top clones hold roughly 11% of the sample. The sample was PBMCs. These receptors originate from a human donor in good health.

In its sample, this clone was seen a few times. The V and J genes are TRBV19 and TRBJ1-4; 8 bases map to TRBD1. Per germline, CDR1 LNHDA and CDR2 SQIVND (reference sequence). The CDR3 extends over 15 amino acids. J gave up 1 base and V 7 bases, and 5 bases lay outside the gene matches. CDR3 DNA sequence: TGTGCCAGTATTCGGACAGGGATAACTAATGAAAAACTGTTTTTT. Protein product: CASIRTGITNEKLFF.

This clone has only a few counts. The chain recombines TRBV5-1 with TRBJ1-4; D possibly corresponds to TRBD1 (5 bases). The CDR3 spans 14 residues. The V gene lost 4 bases and the J gene lost 8 bases, with 15 bases spanning the gap. Germline values: CDR1 SGHRS, CDR2 YFSETQ. The CDR3 protein is CASSDSTLGEKLFF. As DNA, the CDR3 is TGCGCCAGCAGCGACAGCACTTTAGGCGAAAAACTGTTTTTT.

The J gene is TRBJ2-3, the V gene TRBV4-1; 10 nucleotides align to TRBD2. The CDR3 totals 16 residues. Trimming took 0 bases from V and 7 from J; bases not matched to a gene: 7. Germline CDR1 MGHRA, CDR2 YSYEKL. CDR3 sequence: CASSQDPSGSMYTQYF. The CDR3 DNA reads TGCGCCAGCAGCCAAGATCCTAGCGGGAGTATGTATACGCAGTATTTT.

V and J are TRBV5-1 and TRBJ2-3; tentative D call: TRBD1 (6 bases). This CDR3 contains 15 residues. Germline CDR1 is SGHRS and CDR2 is YFSETQ. V gave up 1 base and J gave up 2 bases, with 11 bases separating them. CDR3 in DNA: TGCGCCAGCAGCTTGTTCAGGGGCCCCACAGATACGCAGTATTTT. It translates to CASSLFRGPTDTQYF.

V and J are TRBV10-3 and TRBJ1-4, with 7 bases identical to TRBD1. Trimming at V came to 0 bases and at J to 9 bases, leaving 10 bases not matched to a gene. Germline values: CDR1 ENHRY, CDR2 SYGVKD. The CDR3 is 16 amino acids. The CDR3, as DNA: TGTGCCATCAGTGAGTCTAAAGAGGGGGCGAGACAAAAACTGTTTTTT. Translation gives CAISESKEGARQKLFF.

This chain connects TRBV30 to TRBJ1-2; no definite D call. CDR1 and CDR2 from the germline V gene are GTSNPN and SVGIG (reference sequence). Trimming removed 0 bases from V and 8 bases from J, with 13 bases in between. CDR3 length equals 13 residues. The CDR3 bases are TGTGCCTGGAGTGTCTCGACTTTTGAGGGCTACACCTTC. This sequence encodes CAWSVSTFEGYTF.